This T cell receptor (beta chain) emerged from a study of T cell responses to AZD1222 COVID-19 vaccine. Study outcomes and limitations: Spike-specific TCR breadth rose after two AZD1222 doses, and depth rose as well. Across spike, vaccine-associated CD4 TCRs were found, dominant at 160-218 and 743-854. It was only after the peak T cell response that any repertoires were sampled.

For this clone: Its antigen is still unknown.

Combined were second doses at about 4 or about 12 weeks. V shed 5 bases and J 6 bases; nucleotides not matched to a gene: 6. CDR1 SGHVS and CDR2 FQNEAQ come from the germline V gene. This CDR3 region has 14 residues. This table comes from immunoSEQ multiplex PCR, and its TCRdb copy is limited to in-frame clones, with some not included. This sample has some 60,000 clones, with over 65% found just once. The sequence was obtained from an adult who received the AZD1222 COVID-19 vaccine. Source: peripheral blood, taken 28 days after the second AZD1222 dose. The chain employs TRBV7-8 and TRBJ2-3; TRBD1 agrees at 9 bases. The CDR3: CASSLRDRDDTQYF. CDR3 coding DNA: TGTGCCAGCAGCCTAAGGGACAGGGACGATACGCAGTATTTT.